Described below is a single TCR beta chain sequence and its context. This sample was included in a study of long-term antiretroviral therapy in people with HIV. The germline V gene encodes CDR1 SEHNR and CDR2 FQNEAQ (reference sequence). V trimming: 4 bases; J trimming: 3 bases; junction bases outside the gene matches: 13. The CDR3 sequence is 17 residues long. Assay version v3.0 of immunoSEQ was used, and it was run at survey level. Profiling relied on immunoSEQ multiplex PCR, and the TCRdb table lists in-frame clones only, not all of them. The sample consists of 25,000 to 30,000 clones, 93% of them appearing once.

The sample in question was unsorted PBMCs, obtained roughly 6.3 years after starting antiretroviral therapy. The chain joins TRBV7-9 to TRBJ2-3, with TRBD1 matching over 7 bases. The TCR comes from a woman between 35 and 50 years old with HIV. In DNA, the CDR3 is TGTGCCAGCAGCTCCCGGACAGGACGCTGGGGGACAGATACGCAGTATTTT. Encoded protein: CASSSRTGRWGTDTQYF.